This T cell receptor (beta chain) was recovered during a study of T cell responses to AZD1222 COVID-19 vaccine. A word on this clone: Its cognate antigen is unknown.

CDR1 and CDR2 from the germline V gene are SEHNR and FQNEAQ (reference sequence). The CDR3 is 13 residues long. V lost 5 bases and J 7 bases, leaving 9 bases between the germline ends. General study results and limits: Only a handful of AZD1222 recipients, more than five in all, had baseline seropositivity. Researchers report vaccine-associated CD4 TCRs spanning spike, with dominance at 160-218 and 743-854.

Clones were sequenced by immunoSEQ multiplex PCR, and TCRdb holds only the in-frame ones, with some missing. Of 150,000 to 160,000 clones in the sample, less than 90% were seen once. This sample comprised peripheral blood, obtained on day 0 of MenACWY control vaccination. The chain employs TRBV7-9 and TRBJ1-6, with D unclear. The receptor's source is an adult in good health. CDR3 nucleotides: TGTGCCAGCAGCCTAGGGTTCAATTCACCCCTCCACTTT. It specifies CASSLGFNSPLHF.